The 22 T cell receptor beta chains below come from one sample, sequenced in a study of CD8 T cells in Susac syndrome. 0.5 to 1 ug RNA was reverse transcribed with random hexamers. TCRdb ran MiXCR on the immunoSEQ multiplex PCR reads and lists one entry per CDR3 protein. The sample consists of 170,000 or so distinct CDR3 sequences, about 95% of them appearing once. Sequences were obtained from CD4+ T cells from PBMCs. Receptors originate from a human donor with Susac syndrome.

The chain employs TRBV6-5 and TRBJ2-5, with 9 bases matching TRBD1. Germline lookup yields CDR1 MNHEY and CDR2 SVGAGI. The CDR3 extends over 15 amino acids. After removal of 2 bases from V and 5 bases from J, the junction contained 6 bases not matched to a gene. CDR3 amino acids: CASSYGTGGGETQYF. In DNA, the CDR3 is TGTGCCAGCAGTTACGGTACAGGGGGCGGCGAGACCCAGTACTTC.

This chain links TRBV20-1 with TRBJ1-2, with D possibly matching TRBD1 (5 bases). Germline-derived CDR1 and CDR2 are DFQATT and SNEGSKA (reference sequence). The CDR3 contains 14 residues. The V gene lost 5 bases and the J gene lost 3 bases, with 16 bases spanning the gap. CDR3 protein: CSAGRTDRDYGYTF. In nucleotides, the CDR3 is TGCAGTGCTGGTAGGACCGACAGAGACTATGGCTACACCTTC.

The chain recombines TRBV19 with TRBJ2-7, with a weak D call TRBD1 (6 bases). Germline lookup yields CDR1 LNHDA and CDR2 SQIVND (reference sequence). Trimming cost V 4 bases and J 5 bases, with 12 bases left between them. CDR3 length equals 13 residues. CDR3 DNA sequence: TGTGCCAGTAGTACCACAGGGTACCACGAGCAGTACTTC. This codes for CASSTTGYHEQYF.

The rearrangement uses TRBV25-1 and TRBJ1-6; D remains unclear. This CDR3 has 12 amino acids. Germline CDR1 and CDR2: MGHDK and SYGVNS. Trimming cost V 4 bases and J 7 bases, with 5 bases left between them. CDR3 sequence (DNA): TGTGCCAGCAGTGGAGAAAATTCACCCCTCCACTTT. Amino acids: CASSGENSPLHF.

The chain couples TRBV20-1 to TRBJ2-2; 10 bases line up with TRBD2. V was pared by 0 bases and J by 4 bases, with 5 bases of the junction left unmatched. Germline CDR1 is DFQATT and CDR2 is SNEGSKA (reference sequence). This CDR3 contains 16 residues. CDR3 sequence (DNA): TGCAGTGCTAGAGATGTGTGGACTAGCGGCACCGGGGAGCTGTTTTTT. Amino acid sequence: CSARDVWTSGTGELFF.

As regards this clonotype: A read error may produce the germline difference seen at one junction end. The V and J genes are TRBV7-7 and TRBJ2-7, with D unclear. The germline V gene has CDR1 SSHAT and CDR2 FNYEAQ (reference sequence). The CDR3 is made up of 14 amino acids. The CDR3, as DNA: TGTGCTAGCAGCTTCGGCAGGTTCAAGTACGAGCAGTACTTC. It is translated as CASSFGRFKYEQYF.

The chain carries TRBV20-1 and TRBJ2-5, with D perhaps matching TRBD1 (6 bases). V was clipped by 7 bases and J by 2 bases, with 17 bases between them. Germline V gene data show CDR1 as DFQATT and CDR2 as SNEGSKA (reference sequence). This CDR3 is built from 14 residues. The CDR3 loop reads CSGPDRLFQETQYF. DNA of the CDR3: TGCAGTGGGCCGGACAGACTTTTTCAAGAGACCCAGTACTTC.

The rearrangement joins TRBV3-1 to TRBJ2-3, with D perhaps TRBD1 (5 bases). The CDR3 consists of 16 residues. Germline V CDR1 and CDR2: LGHDT, YNNKEL (reference sequence). Between the trimmed V and J ends, which lost 5 bases and 0 bases, there was a span of 15 bases. The CDR3 DNA follows: TGTGCCAGCAGCACGCAGGGTTATACTAGCACAGATACGCAGTATTTT. Its protein product is CASSTQGYTSTDTQYF.

The J gene is TRBJ2-7, the V gene TRBV28; 9 nucleotides align to TRBD2. The CDR3 is 13 amino acids. From germline, CDR1 is MDHEN and CDR2 SYDVKM. The ends lost 8 bases at V and 7 bases at J; junction bases unmatched: 9. The DNA for the CDR3 is TGTGCCAGCTTGGCTAGCGGGACGGGAGAGCAGTACTTC. Translated: CASLASGTGEQYF.

The chain recombines TRBV7-2 with TRBJ1-5, with D perhaps matching TRBD1 (6 bases). V lost 5 bases to trimming and J lost 4 bases, with 12 bases between them. This CDR3 has 14 residues. The germline V gene encodes CDR1 SGHTA and CDR2 FQGNSA. The CDR3 here is CASSVYQGNQPQHF. The DNA of the CDR3 is TGTGCCAGCAGCGTATATCAGGGGAATCAGCCCCAGCATTTT.

The rearrangement uses TRBV20-1 and TRBJ1-1; no firm D call. V was trimmed by 0 bases and J by 1 base, leaving 9 bases between them. Per the germline V gene, CDR1 is DFQATT and CDR2 is SNEGSKA (reference sequence). The CDR3 spans 14 residues. CDR3 in amino acids: CSARELRWNTEAFF. The CDR3 DNA reads as TGCAGTGCTAGAGAATTGCGGTGGAACACTGAAGCTTTCTTT.

This clonotype has a single count. V gene TRBV2 combines with J gene TRBJ2-5; TRBD1 matches 7 bases. The CDR3 spans 14 residues. J was trimmed by 5 bases and V by 4 bases; bases with no gene match: 7. Germline CDR1 reads SNHLY; CDR2 reads FYNNEI. CDR3 loop: CASSGEGASETQYF. The CDR3 DNA follows: TGTGCCAGCAGTGGAGAGGGGGCGTCGGAGACCCAGTACTTC.

V is TRBV12-3 or TRBV12-4 and J is TRBJ1-2, with D possibly being TRBD1 (5 bases). This CDR3 is 16 amino acids long. Trimming removed 5 bases at V and 4 bases at J, with 20 bases between. This CDR3 is CASSPSVGTGLYGYTF. The CDR3 DNA is TGTGCCAGCAGTCCGTCAGTGGGGACTGGCCTCTATGGCTACACCTTC.

The rearrangement joins TRBV5-1 to TRBJ2-7; 8 bases match TRBD1. The junction had 8 bases not matched to a gene; V was cut back by 4 bases and J by 2 bases. The CDR3 runs 15 residues. Germline assignment: CDR1 SGHRS and CDR2 YFSETQ. The CDR3 spells CASSQRQGPTYEQYF. DNA of the CDR3: TGCGCCAGCAGCCAAAGACAGGGGCCTACCTACGAGCAGTACTTC.

J is TRBJ1-5 and V is TRBV7-2; maybe TRBD1 (5 bases). CDR3 length equals 14 residues. The germline gives CDR1 SGHTA, CDR2 FQGNSA. V dropped 1 base and J dropped 5 bases, with 9 bases sitting between them. The CDR3 region is CASSLEVRDQPQHF. CDR3 nucleotides: TGTGCCAGCAGCTTAGAGGTCAGGGATCAGCCCCAGCATTTT.

V and J are TRBV15 and TRBJ1-6, with a weak D call TRBD1 (6 bases). The CDR3 totals 15 residues. V was shortened by 3 bases and J by 5 bases, with 11 bases between the two germline ends. Per germline, CDR1 LNHNV and CDR2 YYDKDF (reference sequence). CDR3: CATSRLGQNNSPLHF. The CDR3, as DNA: TGTGCCACCAGCAGGCTCGGACAGAATAATTCACCCCTCCACTTT. Together with reference TRBV15 and TRBJ1-6, the CDR3 gives the full variable domain: DAMVIQNPRYQVTQFGKPVTLSCSQTLNHNVMYWYQQKSSQAPKLLFHYYDKDFNNEADTPDNFQSRRPNTSFCFLDIRSPGLGDTAMYLCATSRLGQNNSPLHFGNGTRLTVT.

This rearrangement joins TRBV20-1 to TRBJ1-1; unclear D gene. The ends were cut back, 6 bases at V and 2 bases at J, with 16 bases in the middle. The CDR3 is made up of 14 amino acids. Germline-derived CDR1 and CDR2 are DFQATT and SNEGSKA (reference sequence). The CDR3 nucleotides are TGCAGTGCCCTAAAGGGCGGAATAAACACTGAAGCTTTCTTT. It codes for CSALKGGINTEAFF.

The chain combines TRBV7-2 with TRBJ1-1; D not certain. Trimming stripped 5 bases from V and 6 bases from J, with 16 bases between. Germline V CDR1 and CDR2: SGHTA, FQGNSA. The CDR3 is made up of 14 amino acids. CDR3 in DNA: TGTGCCAGCAGCCCCCGTCCCCCGTCCGCTGAAGCTTTCTTT. Amino acid sequence: CASSPRPPSAEAFF.

The sample holds one count of this clonotype. The DNA of the CDR3 is TGTGCCAGCGGGACTAGCGTAGACAATGAGCAGTTCTTC. This gives the protein CASGTSVDNEQFF. The J gene is TRBJ2-1, the V gene TRBV9, with 10 bases aligning to TRBD2. CDR1 SGDLS and CDR2 YYNGEE come from the germline V gene. The CDR3 is 13 residues long. V lost 7 bases and J lost 5; bases outside the gene matches: 3.

The rearrangement links TRBV4-3 to TRBJ1-4, with a tentative D call TRBD1 (5 bases). V was cut by 1 base and J by 5 bases, with 14 bases left in between. The CDR3 spans 16 residues. From germline, CDR1 is LGHNA and CDR2 YSLEER. CDR3 in DNA: TGCGCCAGCAGCCAAGGTGCGGGGGACGGAAATGAAAAACTGTTTTTT. The encoded protein is CASSQGAGDGNEKLFF.

This chain uses TRBV30 with TRBJ2-7; 11 bases are shared with TRBD2. Germline CDR1 and CDR2: GTSNPN and SVGIG (reference sequence). This CDR3 is built from 17 residues. V dropped 0 bases and J dropped 1; count of bases not matched to a gene: 8. The CDR3 protein is CAWSVQLAGGSSYEQYF. The DNA of the CDR3 is TGTGCCTGGAGTGTACAGCTAGCGGGGGGTTCGTCCTACGAGCAGTACTTC. The full variable domain, with the rest looked up from reference TRBV30 and TRBJ2-7, is SQTIHQWPATLVQPVGSPLSLECTVEGTSNPNLYWYRQAAGRGLQLLFYSVGIGQISSEVPQNLSASRPQDRQFILSSKKLLLSDSGFYLCAWSVQLAGGSSYEQYFGPGTRLTVT.

The chain's CDR3 is CSVGLAGVLNEQFF. The CDR3 nucleotides read TGCAGCGTGGGACTAGCGGGAGTTCTCAATGAGCAGTTCTTC. This rearrangement joins TRBV29-1 to TRBJ2-1; TRBD2 matches at 14 bases. The germline CDR1 and CDR2 sequences are SQVTM and ANQGSEA. This CDR3 is 14 amino acids long. Trimming at V came to 6 bases and at J to 6 bases, leaving 4 bases not matched to a gene.